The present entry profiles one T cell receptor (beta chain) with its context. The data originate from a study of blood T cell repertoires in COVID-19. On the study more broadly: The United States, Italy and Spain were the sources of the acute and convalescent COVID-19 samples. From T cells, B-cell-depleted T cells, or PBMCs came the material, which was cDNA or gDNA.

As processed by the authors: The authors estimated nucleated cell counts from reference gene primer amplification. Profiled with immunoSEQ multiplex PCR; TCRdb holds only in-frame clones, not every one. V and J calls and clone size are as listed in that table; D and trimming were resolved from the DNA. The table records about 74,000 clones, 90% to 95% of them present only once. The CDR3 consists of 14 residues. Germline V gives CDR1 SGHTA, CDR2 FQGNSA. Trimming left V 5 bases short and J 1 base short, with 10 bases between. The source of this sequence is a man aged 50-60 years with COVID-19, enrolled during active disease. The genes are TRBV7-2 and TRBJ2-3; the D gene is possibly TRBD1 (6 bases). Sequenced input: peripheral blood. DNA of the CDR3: TGTGCCAGCAGCCCCAGGGGTGGCACAGATACGCAGTATTTT. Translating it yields CASSPRGGTDTQYF.